Given below is one T cell receptor beta chain in context. Original handling: It was from reference gene primer amplification that nucleated cell counts were estimated. Sequencing used immunoSEQ multiplex PCR; TCRdb keeps in-frame clones, though not all of them. That table is the source of V, J and clone size, and D and trimming were worked out from the DNA. The sample yields about 350,000 clones, approximately 90% seen once. V shed 1 base and J 7 bases; nucleotides not matched to a gene: 6. Per germline, CDR1 SGHRS and CDR2 YFSETQ. The CDR3 covers 16 residues. This sample is part of a study of blood T cell repertoires in COVID-19. Study-level background: T cells, B-cell-depleted T cells, or PBMCs provided the cDNA or gDNA that served as material.

Specimen: peripheral blood. The genes are TRBV5-1 and TRBJ2-1; 12 positions agree with TRBD2. The source of this sequence is a woman between 55 and 75 years old with COVID-19, enrolled during active disease. The CDR3 loop reads CASSLNPSGGVNEQFF. The CDR3 bases are TGCGCCAGCAGCTTGAATCCTAGCGGGGGGGTTAATGAGCAGTTCTTC.